This T cell receptor beta chain was captured in a study of T cells in Graves' hyperthyroidism and ophthalmopathy. Study in general: Sampling of peripheral blood happened at initial diagnosis, prior to any treatment.

Germline V lookup: CDR1 DFQATT, CDR2 SNEGSKA (reference sequence). The V and J ends lost 8 bases and 5 bases respectively, with 15 bases between them. This CDR3 is built from 12 residues. Findings and caveats of the study: Blood also held most thyroid clonotypes expanded beyond 0.001.

Concerning this clonotype: Its specificity is unknown.

In the ophthalmopathy cohort, Clinical Activity Score was at least 3, NOSPECS grade at least 4, and duration under 3 months. Fresh 10 ml peripheral blood yielded PBMCs. RNA transcripts provided the source from which TCR beta CDR3 regions were amplified. The HTBI primer set was used in a first-round RT-PCR of the TCR CDR3. MiXCR, run by TCRdb on the multiplex PCR reads, gives a single entry per CDR3 protein. The repertoire includes about 250,000 distinct CDR3 sequences, 24% of them detected once, and roughly 35% sits in the top ten. The sequence was obtained from a woman aged 40 to 55 with Graves' ophthalmopathy. The specimen sequenced was blood. The V and J genes are TRBV20-1 and TRBJ2-5; possibly TRBD1 for D (5 bases). CDR3 bases: TGCAGTATGACAGCTGTCGGGGAGACCCAGTACTTC. This sequence encodes CSMTAVGETQYF.